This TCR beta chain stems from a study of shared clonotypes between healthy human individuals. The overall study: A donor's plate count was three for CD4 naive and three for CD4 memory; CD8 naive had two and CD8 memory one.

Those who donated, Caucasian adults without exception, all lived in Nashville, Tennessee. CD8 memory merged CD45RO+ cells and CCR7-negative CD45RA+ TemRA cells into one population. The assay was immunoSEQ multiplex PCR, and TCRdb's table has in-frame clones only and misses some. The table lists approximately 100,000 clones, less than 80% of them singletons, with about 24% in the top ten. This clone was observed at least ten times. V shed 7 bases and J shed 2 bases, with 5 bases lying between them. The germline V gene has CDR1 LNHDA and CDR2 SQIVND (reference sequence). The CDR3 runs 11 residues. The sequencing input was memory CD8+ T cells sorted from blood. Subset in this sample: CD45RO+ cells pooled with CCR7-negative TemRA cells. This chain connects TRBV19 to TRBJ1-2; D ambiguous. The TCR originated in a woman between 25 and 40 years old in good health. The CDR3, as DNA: TGTGCCAGTACCCAGAACTATGGCTACACCTTC. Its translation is CASTQNYGYTF.